One sample yielded the 8 T cell receptor beta chains listed below, sequenced in a study of blood T cell repertoires in COVID-19. Clones were sequenced by immunoSEQ multiplex PCR, and TCRdb holds only the in-frame ones, with some missing. Here the sample spans tens of thousands of clones, 85% to 90% being singletons. The sequenced material came from peripheral blood. These receptor sequences come from a human donor in a cohort sampled during active COVID-19.

J is TRBJ2-1 and V is TRBV6-1; D might be TRBD2 (6 bases). CDR3 length: 15 amino acids. The germline CDR1 and CDR2 sequences are MNHNS and SASEGT. The ends were cut back, 1 base at V and 5 bases at J, with 12 bases in the middle. The CDR3 DNA reads as TGTGCCAGCAGTGAAGGGGGTAGCGGAGACAATGAGCAGTTCTTC. Amino acid sequence: CASSEGGSGDNEQFF.

The rearrangement joins TRBV7-6 to TRBJ2-2; tentative D call: TRBD1 (6 bases). Trimming took off 7 bases at V and 2 bases at J, with 20 bases between the two ends. The CDR3 contains 17 residues. Germline assignment: CDR1 SGHVS and CDR2 FNYEAQ. CDR3 DNA sequence: TGTGCCAGCATCCCGAGGGAACTAGGGGGAAACACCGGGGAGCTGTTTTTT. Amino acids: CASIPRELGGNTGELFF. The full variable domain, rest sourced from reference TRBV7-6 and TRBJ2-2, is GAGVSQSPRYKVTKRGQDVALRCDPISGHVSLYWYRQALGQGPEFLTYFNYEAQQDKSGLPNDRFSAERPEGSISTLTIQRTEQRDSAMYRCASIPRELGGNTGELFFGEGSRLTVL.

The genes are TRBV27 and TRBJ1-1; 9 bases are shared with TRBD1. The trim removed 6 bases at V and 1 base at J, leaving 12 bases unmatched. The CDR3 is 17 residues long. Germline assignment: CDR1 MNHEY and CDR2 SMNVEV (reference sequence). The CDR3 loop reads CASSPSWGTGPNTEAFF. DNA for the CDR3: TGTGCCAGCAGCCCTTCCTGGGGGACAGGGCCGAACACTGAAGCTTTCTTT.

The rearrangement uses TRBV3-1 (or the pseudogene TRBV3-2) and TRBJ2-7; TRBD2 matches 11 bases. The CDR3 loop spans 16 amino acids. V lost 3 bases to trimming and J lost 2 bases; unmatched junction nucleotides: 6. Germline V gene data show CDR1 as LGHDT and CDR2 as YNNKEL (reference sequence). The CDR3 nucleotides are TGTGCCAGCAGCCAGGACGGGACTAGCGGAGCCTACGAGCAGTACTTC. Translation: CASSQDGTSGAYEQYF.

This chain links TRBV3-1 (or the pseudogene TRBV3-2) with TRBJ2-2; 11 bases line up with TRBD2. Losses at the gene ends were 0 bases for V and 4 bases for J; bases not matched to a gene: 16. Germline V gene lookup returns CDR1 LGHDT and CDR2 YNNKEL (reference sequence). The CDR3 is made up of 21 amino acids. The CDR3 DNA sequence: TGTGCCAGCAGCCAAGAGCTGCCGGGACTAGCGGCCTTTAGGGGCACCGGGGAGCTGTTTTTT. Translation: CASSQELPGLAAFRGTGELFF.

The chain links TRBV3-1 (or the pseudogene TRBV3-2) to TRBJ1-4; 10 bases agree with TRBD1. Germline lookup yields CDR1 LGHDT and CDR2 YNNKEL (reference sequence). There are 14 residues in the CDR3. V gave up 4 bases and J gave up 8 bases; unmatched junction bases: 4. The CDR3 sequence: CASSRGQGGEKLFF. In nucleotides, the CDR3 is TGTGCCAGCAGCCGAGGACAGGGGGGGGAAAAACTGTTTTTT.

This rearrangement joins TRBV15 to TRBJ1-1; perhaps TRBD1 as D (5 bases). The CDR3 is 15 residues long. The ends were cut back, 0 bases at V and 0 bases at J, with 8 bases in the middle. The germline gives CDR1 LNHNV, CDR2 YYDKDF (reference sequence). The CDR3 region has the DNA TGTGCCACCAGCAGAGATAGGGGTATGAACACTGAAGCTTTCTTT. Amino acid sequence: CATSRDRGMNTEAFF.

The chain couples TRBV24-1 to TRBJ2-1, with 9 positions matching TRBD2. Per the germline V gene, CDR1 is KGHDR and CDR2 is SFDVKD. The CDR3 is 18 residues long. Trimming removed 1 base from V and 7 bases from J; junction bases left unmatched: 13. This CDR3 reads CATSDFGAGGPVVNEQFF. The CDR3 DNA reads as TGTGCCACCAGTGATTTTGGGGCGGGAGGGCCCGTTGTGAATGAGCAGTTCTTC.